Presented here are 9 T cell receptor beta chains from one specimen sequenced in a study of blood T cell repertoires in COVID-19. Clones were sequenced by immunoSEQ multiplex PCR, and TCRdb holds only the in-frame ones, with some missing. The data show some 150,000 clones, with roughly 81% seen just once and roughly 8% held by the top ten. Sequences were obtained from peripheral blood. The source of these receptors is a human donor with acute or convalescent COVID-19. The donor label of this sample is uncertain.

This clone showed up just once. Other DNA sequences in this specimen translate into the identical CDR3. The chain recombines TRBV3-1 (or the pseudogene TRBV3-2) with TRBJ2-5; TRBD2 agrees at 10 bases. V lost 4 bases to trimming and J lost 4 bases; unmatched junction nucleotides: 0. Per germline, CDR1 LGHDT and CDR2 YNNKEL (reference sequence). This CDR3 spans 13 amino acids. The CDR3 coding sequence is TGTGCCAGCAGCCGGACTAGCGGAGAGACCCAGTACTTC. Protein sequence: CASSRTSGETQYF.

The rearrangement joins TRBV19 to TRBJ2-1; the match to TRBD1 covers 7 bases. The CDR3 has 14 residues. V shed 4 bases and J 7 bases; nucleotides not matched to a gene: 7. Germline lookup yields CDR1 LNHDA and CDR2 SQIVND (reference sequence). The CDR3 spells CASSNRGRGNEQFF. The CDR3 nucleotides are TGTGCCAGTAGTAATAGAGGCAGGGGGAATGAGCAGTTCTTC. The whole variable domain, filled in from reference TRBV19 and TRBJ2-1, reads DGGITQSPKYLFRKEGQNVTLSCEQNLNHDAMYWYRQDPGQGLRLIYYSQIVNDFQKGDIAEGYSVSREKKESFPLTVTSAQKNPTAFYLCASSNRGRGNEQFFGPGTRLTVL.

This clone was seen once. The V gene is TRBV19, the J gene TRBJ1-5; D ambiguous. The ends were cut back, 1 base at V and 0 bases at J, with 10 bases in the middle. Germline V gene data show CDR1 as LNHDA and CDR2 as SQIVND (reference sequence). This CDR3 is built from 16 residues. The CDR3 spells CASSIAPVDSNQPQHF. CDR3 in DNA: TGTGCCAGTAGTATAGCGCCGGTTGATAGCAATCAGCCCCAGCATTTT.

The chain has TRBV5-1 and TRBJ2-7; 7 bases line up with TRBD1. This CDR3 has 20 residues. Germline V gene lookup returns CDR1 SGHRS and CDR2 YFSETQ. Trimming cost V 4 bases and J 4 bases; bases outside gene matches: 26. The CDR3 bases are TGCGCCAGCAGCCCACCCCAGTGCCGGGACAGCCCCGCCAGGACATACGAGCAGTACGTC. Its translation is CASSPPQCRDSPARTYEQYV.

The chain employs TRBV9 and TRBJ1-1; 10 nucleotides align to TRBD1. J lost 8 bases, V lost 0 bases, and 4 bases had no gene match. The CDR3 totals 14 residues. Germline lookup yields CDR1 SGDLS and CDR2 YYNGEE. The CDR3 reads CASSVAGQGGEAFF. The DNA for the CDR3 is TGTGCCAGCAGCGTAGCTGGACAGGGGGGAGAAGCTTTCTTT.

This clone was observed at least ten times. The chain is built from TRBV5-6 and TRBJ1-2; D is unresolved. The V gene lost 3 bases and the J gene lost 8 bases, with 17 bases spanning the gap. The germline gives CDR1 SGHDT, CDR2 YYEEEE. This CDR3 region has 14 residues. The CDR3 sequence is CASSSAGEGRGYTF. CDR3 sequence (DNA): TGTGCCAGCAGCTCCGCCGGGGAAGGCAGGGGCTACACCTTC.

The V gene is TRBV19, the J gene TRBJ1-2; TRBD1 is a possible D gene (5 bases). Per germline, CDR1 LNHDA and CDR2 SQIVND (reference sequence). The CDR3 covers 16 residues. Trimming removed 2 bases from V and 1 base from J, with 14 bases in between. The CDR3 region has the DNA TGTGCCAGTAGTATAAACTCAGGGAAAGTTAACTATGGCTACACCTTC. It is translated as CASSINSGKVNYGYTF. The whole variable domain, filled in from reference TRBV19 and TRBJ1-2, reads DGGITQSPKYLFRKEGQNVTLSCEQNLNHDAMYWYRQDPGQGLRLIYYSQIVNDFQKGDIAEGYSVSREKKESFPLTVTSAQKNPTAFYLCASSINSGKVNYGYTFGSGTRLTVV.

This chain connects TRBV11-3 to TRBJ2-3; weak D call: TRBD2 (7 bases). CDR3 size: 16 residues. The V end was cut by 5 bases, the J end by 3 bases, with 18 bases between. CDR1 and CDR2 from the germline V gene are SGHNT and YENEEA. The CDR3 is CASSPQGGGATDTQYF. DNA for the CDR3: TGTGCCAGCAGCCCCCAAGGTGGGGGGGCAACAGATACGCAGTATTTT.

The chain recombines TRBV9 with TRBJ1-3; a possible D gene is TRBD1 (5 bases). This CDR3 comprises 15 residues. Germline V gives CDR1 SGDLS, CDR2 YYNGEE. V lost 0 bases to trimming and J lost 4 bases, with 11 bases between them. CDR3 residues: CASSVGGGPGNTIYF. The CDR3 coding sequence is TGTGCCAGCAGCGTAGGCGGGGGACCCGGAAACACCATATATTTT.